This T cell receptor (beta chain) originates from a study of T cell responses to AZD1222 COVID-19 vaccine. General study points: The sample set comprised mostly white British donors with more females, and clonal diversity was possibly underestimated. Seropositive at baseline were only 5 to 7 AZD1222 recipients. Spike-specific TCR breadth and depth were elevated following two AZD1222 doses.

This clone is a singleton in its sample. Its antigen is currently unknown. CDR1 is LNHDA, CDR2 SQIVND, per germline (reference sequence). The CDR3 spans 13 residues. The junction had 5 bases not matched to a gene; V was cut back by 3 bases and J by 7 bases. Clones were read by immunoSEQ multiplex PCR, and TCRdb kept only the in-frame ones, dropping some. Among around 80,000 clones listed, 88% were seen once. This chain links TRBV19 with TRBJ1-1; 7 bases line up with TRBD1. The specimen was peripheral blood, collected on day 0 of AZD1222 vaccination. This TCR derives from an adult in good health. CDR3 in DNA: TGTGCCAGTAGTATGTCAGGGGGTAGTGAAGCTTTCTTT. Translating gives CASSMSGGSEAFF.